Listed here are 10 T cell receptor beta chains from one sample, sequenced in a study of long-term antiretroviral therapy in people with HIV (dated by TCRdb to between 2021 and 2022). Sequencing of the TRB variable region was done with the immunoSEQ hsTCRB v3.0 assay at survey level resolution. TCRdb re-hosts the immuneACCESS table, in-frame sequences only. Its copies lack some clones; in the studies checked, an unresolved V gene accounts for under half of them, and the cause for the rest is not known. The table for this sample lists 40,000 or so clones; under 85% of them were counted only once. Roughly 6.3% of the sample rests with the top ten. The sample consisted of unsorted PBMCs, taken 1 year after starting antiretroviral therapy. The receptors stem from a man in his late teens or twenties with HIV.

This chain links TRBV7-9 with TRBJ2-1; D is unclear. The germline CDR1 and CDR2 sequences are SEHNR and FQNEAQ (reference sequence). The CDR3 consists of 17 residues. V lost 1 base and J 0 bases, leaving 13 bases between the germline ends. The CDR3 nucleotides read TGTGCCAGCAGCTTAGGTCGCGCGGTTGGCTCCTACAATGAGCAGTTCTTC. This gives the protein CASSLGRAVGSYNEQFF.

The CDR3 here is CASSPEGDAGGDEQYF. DNA for the CDR3: TGTGCCAGCAGTCCCGAGGGGGACGCCGGGGGCGACGAGCAGTACTTC. The chain is built from TRBV27 and TRBJ2-7; TRBD1 or TRBD2 may be the D gene (6 bases each). CDR1 and CDR2 from the germline V gene are MNHEY and SMNVEV (reference sequence). V was cut by 5 bases and J by 5 bases, with 22 bases left in between. The CDR3 extends over 16 amino acids.

The chain employs TRBV28 and TRBJ2-5; 9 positions match TRBD1. This CDR3 is 13 amino acids long. Germline trimming cut 5 bases from V and 5 bases from J; bases unmatched to any gene: 3. Germline CDR1 is MDHEN and CDR2 is SYDVKM. The CDR3 DNA follows: TGTGCCAGCAGTGGGACAGGGCGGGAGACCCAGTACTTC. It codes for CASSGTGRETQYF. The whole variable domain, remainder taken from reference TRBV28 and TRBJ2-5, is DVKVTQSSRYLVKRTGEKVFLECVQDMDHENMFWYRQDPGLGLRLIYFSYDVKMKEKGDIPEGYSVSREKKERFSLILESASTNQTSMYLCASSGTGRETQYFGPGTRLLVL.

This sequence joins TRBV6-5 and TRBJ2-1; 10 nucleotides align to TRBD2. This CDR3 is built from 16 residues. Germline values: CDR1 MNHEY, CDR2 SVGAGI. Trimming cost V 4 bases and J 6 bases; bases outside gene matches: 9. The CDR3 is CASSFYITSGTNEQFF. The DNA for the CDR3 is TGTGCCAGCAGTTTTTACATTACTAGCGGGACCAATGAGCAGTTCTTC.

This clone has a single count. This sequence joins TRBV29-1 and TRBJ1-2, with D hard to call. V was shortened by 5 bases and J by 1 base, with 11 bases between the two germline ends. The CDR3 runs 13 residues. Per the germline V gene, CDR1 is SQVTM and CDR2 is ANQGSEA. CDR3 bases: TGCAGCGTTCGACAAACGTATAACTATGGCTACACCTTC. The encoded protein is CSVRQTYNYGYTF.

This chain joins TRBV18 and TRBJ1-4; D is undetermined. The CDR3 is 14 amino acids. Germline assignment: CDR1 KGHSH and CDR2 LQKENI. Trimming removed 2 bases at V and 7 bases at J, with 11 bases between. The CDR3 protein is CASSPNPTGEKLFF. The CDR3 DNA is TGTGCCAGCTCACCAAATCCTACTGGTGAAAAACTGTTTTTT.

The chain couples TRBV5-1 to TRBJ2-1, with 10 bases fitting TRBD1. V shed 4 bases and J 4 bases; nucleotides not matched to a gene: 11. Germline V gives CDR1 SGHRS, CDR2 YFSETQ. The CDR3 sequence is 17 residues long. The CDR3 is CASSLLVGDRGYNEQFF. CDR3 in DNA: TGCGCCAGCAGCCTGCTGGTGGGGGACAGGGGTTACAATGAGCAGTTCTTC.

This clone was observed a handful of times. The V gene is TRBV11-2, the J gene TRBJ1-1; D not resolved. Trimming stripped 5 bases from V and 0 bases from J, with 13 bases between. The CDR3 runs to 15 residues. Germline V gene data show CDR1 as SGHAT and CDR2 as FQNNGV. The CDR3 DNA reads as TGTGCCAGCAGCCCCGTCAACCGTATGAACACTGAAGCTTTCTTT. It translates to CASSPVNRMNTEAFF.

The chain recombines TRBV5-5 with TRBJ1-1, with D unclear. The V end was cut by 0 bases, the J end by 7 bases, with 7 bases between. Germline lookup yields CDR1 SGHKS and CDR2 YYEKEE (reference sequence). This CDR3 is built from 12 residues. CDR3 region: CASSLVGNEAFF. The CDR3 DNA reads TGTGCCAGCAGCTTGGTGGGTAATGAAGCTTTCTTT.

V is TRBV7-9 and J is TRBJ2-1, with 8 bases aligning to TRBD2. CDR1 and CDR2 (germline): SEHNR, FQNEAQ (reference sequence). V lost 1 base and J lost 11; bases outside the gene matches: 4. The CDR3 is made up of 13 amino acids. The CDR3: CASSLGPSGQQFF. DNA of the CDR3: TGTGCCAGCAGCTTAGGTCCTAGCGGGCAGCAGTTCTTC. Drawing the rest from reference TRBV7-9 and TRBJ2-1, the complete variable domain is DTGVSQNPRHKITKRGQNVTFRCDPISEHNRLYWYRQTLGQGPEFLTYFQNEAQLEKSRLLSDRFSAERPKGSFSTLEIQRTEQGDSAMYLCASSLGPSGQQFFGPGTRLTVL.